One and the same sample provided the 28 T cell receptor beta chains below, sequenced in a study of cytomegalovirus exposure and HLA in healthy donors. A multiplex PCR was run with 60 Vbeta primers and 13 Jbeta primers. TCRdb's table, derived via immunoSEQ multiplex PCR, lists solely in-frame clones and lacks some. The sample contains 65,000 to 90,000 clones, 78% of which appear only once. Sample: PBMCs. The receptors were sampled from a woman between 35 and 50 years old in good health and CMV-seropositive.

This clone was seen just once. CDR3 protein: CASSINQGASEQYF. The CDR3 nucleotides read TGTGCCAGTAGTATTAATCAGGGGGCGAGCGAGCAGTACTTC. V is TRBV19 and J is TRBJ2-7, with 8 bases lining up with TRBD1. Germline V gene data show CDR1 as LNHDA and CDR2 as SQIVND (reference sequence). This CDR3 region has 14 residues. Trimming cost V 3 bases and J 6 bases; bases outside gene matches: 7. Drawing the rest from reference TRBV19 and TRBJ2-7, the complete variable domain is DGGITQSPKYLFRKEGQNVTLSCEQNLNHDAMYWYRQDPGQGLRLIYYSQIVNDFQKGDIAEGYSVSREKKESFPLTVTSAQKNPTAFYLCASSINQGASEQYFGPGTRLTVT.

This clone was observed a few times. The rearrangement links TRBV7-2 to TRBJ2-6, with D perhaps TRBD1 (6 bases). V lost 4 bases, J lost 4 bases, and 11 bases lay in between. CDR1 and CDR2 (germline): SGHTA, FQGNSA. The CDR3 runs 15 residues. CDR3 sequence: CASSSRGKGANVLTF. The CDR3 DNA reads TGTGCCAGCAGCTCCAGGGGTAAGGGGGCCAACGTCCTGACTTTC.

This chain uses TRBV7-6 with TRBJ1-1, with 7 bases matching TRBD1. The length of the CDR3 is 14 residues. The trim removed 4 bases at V and 2 bases at J, leaving 4 bases unmatched. Per germline, CDR1 SGHVS and CDR2 FNYEAQ. CDR3 nucleotides: TGTGCCAGCAGCTCAACAGGGGCAAACACTGAAGCTTTCTTT. Translation gives CASSSTGANTEAFF. The variable domain in full, with the rest retrieved from reference TRBV7-6 and TRBJ1-1, is GAGVSQSPRYKVTKRGQDVALRCDPISGHVSLYWYRQALGQGPEFLTYFNYEAQQDKSGLPNDRFSAERPEGSISTLTIQRTEQRDSAMYRCASSSTGANTEAFFGQGTRLTVV.

The rearrangement uses TRBV7-2 and TRBJ1-1, with 7 bases that match TRBD1. This CDR3 contains 14 residues. With V trimmed by 7 bases and J by 1 base, 6 bases remained unmatched. Germline CDR1 reads SGHTA; CDR2 reads FQGNSA. CDR3 sequence (DNA): TGTGCCAGCACCCGGGGACAGACGAACACTGAAGCTTTCTTT. Its protein is CASTRGQTNTEAFF.

CDR3 DNA sequence: TGCGCCAGCAGCGTGGAAGGATCTGGGGGGGGGAGGTTCTTC. Encoded protein: CASSVEGSGGGRFF. The rearrangement joins TRBV5-1 to TRBJ2-1, with 7 bases identical to TRBD2. The CDR3 sequence is 14 residues long. Germline loops: CDR1 SGHRS, CDR2 YFSETQ. J lost 15 bases, V lost 4 bases, and 16 bases had no gene match. Full variable domain (remainder filled in from reference TRBV5-1 and TRBJ2-1): KAGVTQTPRYLIKTRGQQVTLSCSPISGHRSVSWYQQTPGQGLQFLFEYFSETQRNKGNFPGRFSGRQFSNSRSEMNVSTLELGDSALYLCASSVEGSGGGRFFGPGTRLTVL.

This sequence joins TRBV20-1 and TRBJ2-5; 7 bases are shared with TRBD1. V dropped 6 bases and J dropped 11; count of bases not matched to a gene: 6. CDR3 size: 10 residues. Germline V gene lookup returns CDR1 DFQATT and CDR2 SNEGSKA (reference sequence). The CDR3: CSAPQGVQYF. In DNA form, the CDR3 reads TGCAGTGCACCGCAGGGGGTACAGTACTTC.

The chain links TRBV28 to TRBJ1-3; no clear D. V was trimmed by 3 bases and J by 5 bases, leaving 8 bases between them. CDR1 and CDR2 from the germline V gene are MDHEN and SYDVKM. The CDR3 is made up of 13 amino acids. This CDR3 reads CASSFSRRNTIYF. CDR3 nucleotides: TGTGCCAGCAGTTTCAGTCGTAGAAACACCATATATTTT.

This chain links TRBV10-2 with TRBJ2-7; 8 bases match TRBD1. The V gene end was trimmed by 4 bases and the J gene end by 5 bases; junction bases not matched to a gene: 7. The CDR3 is made up of 14 amino acids. Germline CDR1 and CDR2: WSHSY and SAAADI. The CDR3 nucleotides read TGCGCCAGCAGTGGTGACAGGGGTCCCGACGAGCAGTACTTC. It encodes CASSGDRGPDEQYF.

This chain joins TRBV11-2 and TRBJ2-7; TRBD1 matches at 10 bases. In germline, CDR1 is SGHAT, CDR2 FQNNGV. The CDR3 covers 16 residues. The ends lost 5 bases at V and 2 bases at J; junction bases unmatched: 9. CDR3 in amino acids: CASSRGRGQGTYEQYF. Here the CDR3 DNA reads TGTGCCAGCAGCCGGGGGCGGGGACAGGGGACCTACGAGCAGTACTTC.

This clone has a handful of counts. V gene TRBV15 combines with J gene TRBJ2-3, with TRBD2 matching over 11 bases. This CDR3 comprises 18 residues. Trimming removed 0 bases from V and 4 bases from J; junction bases left unmatched: 9. CDR1 and CDR2 (germline): LNHNV, YYDKDF (reference sequence). The CDR3 reads CATSRDFRLAGGADTQYF. In DNA, the CDR3 is TGTGCCACCAGCAGAGATTTTAGGCTAGCGGGGGGAGCAGATACGCAGTATTTT.

The CDR3 DNA reads as TGCGCCAGCAGCCAAGATAGAGGGAGCGGGGGGGCCTCGGAGACCCAGTACTTC. Translation: CASSQDRGSGGASETQYF. The chain joins TRBV4-1 to TRBJ2-5, with 10 bases that match TRBD2. V lost 0 bases to trimming and J lost 5 bases; unmatched junction nucleotides: 12. CDR3 size: 18 residues. CDR1 is MGHRA and CDR2 is YSYEKL in the germline V gene.

The chain couples TRBV7-3 to TRBJ2-2, with 9 bases that match TRBD1. This CDR3 has 14 amino acids. Germline assignment: CDR1 SGHTA and CDR2 FQGTGA. After removal of 7 bases from V and 8 bases from J, the junction contained 8 bases not matched to a gene. Written as DNA, the CDR3 is TGTGCCAGCAAGATACAGGGGGCTGCTGGGGAGCTGTTTTTT. As protein: CASKIQGAAGELFF.

The J gene is TRBJ1-1, the V gene TRBV21-1; the D call in the table, TRBD1, was not verified against the DNA. TRBV21-1 is labeled a pseudogene. The CDR3 is 15 amino acids. The CDR3 region is CASSANWTGNTEAFF. In nucleotides, the CDR3 is TGTGCCAGCAGCGCCAACTGGACAGGGAACACTGAAGCTTTCTTT.

The rearrangement joins TRBV28 to TRBJ1-1; the D is unclear. V was clipped by 4 bases and J by 6 bases, with 6 bases between them. Per germline, CDR1 MDHEN and CDR2 SYDVKM. The CDR3 totals 11 residues. The CDR3 bases are TGTGCCAGCAGTTCGGCGGCTGAAGCTTTCTTT. This gives the protein CASSSAAEAFF.

CDR3 amino acids: CAWNQQGTNEKLFF. The CDR3 bases are TGTGCCTGGAATCAACAGGGTACTAATGAAAAACTGTTTTTT. This chain links TRBV30 with TRBJ1-4, with TRBD1 as a possible D gene (6 bases). CDR1 is GTSNPN, CDR2 SVGIG, per germline (reference sequence). V shed 4 bases and J shed 2 bases, with 11 bases lying between them. CDR3 length: 14 residues.

The chain carries TRBV30 and TRBJ1-1; no clear D gene. Germline CDR1 GTSNPN, CDR2 SVGIG (reference sequence). The CDR3 is made up of 13 amino acids. Trimming took off 2 bases at V and 0 bases at J, with 7 bases between the two ends. CDR3 DNA sequence: TGTGCCTGGAGTTCCCTTTTGAACACTGAAGCTTTCTTT. This translates into CAWSSLLNTEAFF.

There are a few counts of this clone. CDR3 loop: CASSIGNLNQPQHF. DNA for the CDR3: TGTGCCAGTAGTATCGGTAACCTCAATCAGCCCCAGCATTTT. The rearrangement joins TRBV19 to TRBJ1-5, with unresolved D. Per the germline V gene, CDR1 is LNHDA and CDR2 is SQIVND (reference sequence). Trimming took 3 bases from V and 3 from J, leaving 9 bases between them. This CDR3 is 14 amino acids long.

Only a few counts were recorded for this clone. This chain links TRBV28 with TRBJ1-1, with TRBD1 matching 7 bases. With 5 bases clipped from V and 4 bases from J, the junction kept 16 bases outside the gene matches. This CDR3 has 17 residues. Germline assignment: CDR1 MDHEN and CDR2 SYDVKM. CDR3 sequence: CASSPPRGQLLATEAFF. The DNA for the CDR3 is TGTGCCAGCAGTCCCCCAAGGGGGCAGCTCTTGGCCACTGAAGCTTTCTTT.

The chain employs TRBV5-1 and TRBJ1-3, with TRBD1 matching over 8 bases. This CDR3 comprises 15 residues. Germline trimming cut 4 bases from V and 0 bases from J; bases unmatched to any gene: 3. CDR1 and CDR2 from the germline V gene are SGHRS and YFSETQ. DNA of the CDR3: TGCGCCAGCAGCACAGGGACAGGCTCTGGAAACACCATATATTTT. This codes for CASSTGTGSGNTIYF.

This clone was seen just once. The gene calls are TRBV6-4 and TRBJ2-3, with 8 positions matching TRBD2. J was trimmed by 4 bases and V by 0 bases; bases with no gene match: 6. The CDR3 consists of 16 residues. The germline CDR1 and CDR2 sequences are MRHNA and SNTAGT. CDR3 nucleotides: TGTGCCAGCAGTGACTCGCCCCGGGGGGGAGCAGATACGCAGTATTTT. This translates into CASSDSPRGGADTQYF.

This clone has only one observation. In nucleotides, the CDR3 is TGTGCCAGCAGTCTAGAACAGGGAAGAGGCGAGCAGTACTTC. Translating gives CASSLEQGRGEQYF. The chain uses TRBV5-4 and TRBJ2-7; TRBD1 might be the D (6 bases). The germline CDR1 and CDR2 sequences are SGHNT and YYREEE (reference sequence). Trimming took 5 bases from V and 6 from J, leaving 18 bases between them. This CDR3 has 14 residues.

V is TRBV5-6 and J is TRBJ2-1; TRBD2 agrees at 9 bases. CDR1 SGHDT and CDR2 YYEEEE come from the germline V gene. There are 18 residues in the CDR3. V shed 0 bases and J 4 bases; nucleotides not matched to a gene: 11. The CDR3: CASSLDRAGTSTYNEQFF. Written as DNA, the CDR3 is TGTGCCAGCAGCTTGGACAGGGCCGGGACTAGCACATACAATGAGCAGTTCTTC.

This clone was detected a few times. The chain joins TRBV15 to TRBJ2-7; a weak D match, TRBD1 (6 bases). Looked up from germline, CDR1 is LNHNV and CDR2 is YYDKDF (reference sequence). The CDR3 contains 15 residues. V was shortened by 0 bases and J by 6 bases, with 15 bases between the two germline ends. The CDR3, as DNA: TGTGCCACCAGCAGAGATCAGGGGACCGTCCCCGAGCAGTACTTC. Translating it yields CATSRDQGTVPEQYF.

The chain joins TRBV30 to TRBJ2-1; D remains unclear. Trimming cost V 4 bases and J 10 bases, with 11 bases left between them. This CDR3 comprises 11 residues. The germline V gene has CDR1 GTSNPN and CDR2 SVGIG (reference sequence). The CDR3 protein is CAWKDSGEQFF. The CDR3 coding sequence is TGTGCCTGGAAGGATTCCGGGGAGCAGTTCTTC. Using reference TRBV30 and TRBJ2-1 for the parts outside the CDR3, the full variable domain is SQTIHQWPATLVQPVGSPLSLECTVEGTSNPNLYWYRQAAGRGLQLLFYSVGIGQISSEVPQNLSASRPQDRQFILSSKKLLLSDSGFYLCAWKDSGEQFFGPGTRLTVL.

The rearrangement links TRBV7-9 to TRBJ1-5; no definite D call. Germline V CDR1 and CDR2: SEHNR, FQNEAQ (reference sequence). The CDR3 length is 15 residues. Trimming left V 3 bases short and J 1 base short, with 10 bases between. The DNA for the CDR3 is TGTGCCAGCAGCTTGATGGGAGGCAGCAATCAGCCCCAGCATTTT. Its protein product is CASSLMGGSNQPQHF.

The J gene is TRBJ2-3, the V gene TRBV7-2; D perhaps matches TRBD2 (7 bases). Deletions cut 1 base from V and 11 bases from J, with 16 bases between. The CDR3 has 14 amino acids. Germline V gives CDR1 SGHTA, CDR2 FQGNSA. CDR3 sequence (DNA): TGTGCCAGCAGCTTAGAAGTGGGGGGGCGAATGCAGTATTTT. Residues: CASSLEVGGRMQYF.

The chain recombines TRBV30 with TRBJ1-6; TRBD1 agrees at 7 bases. The V and J ends lost 0 bases and 9 bases, in that order; junction bases with no gene match: 5. Germline V gives CDR1 GTSNPN, CDR2 SVGIG (reference sequence). CDR3 length: 14 residues. Here the CDR3 DNA reads TGTGCCTGGAGTGTTGGGACAGAAAGTTCACCCCTCCACTTT. Encoded protein: CAWSVGTESSPLHF.

This chain connects TRBV19 to TRBJ2-3; D is perhaps TRBD2 (5 bases). This CDR3 spans 17 amino acids. Trimming stripped 4 bases from V and 6 bases from J, with 23 bases between. Germline CDR1 and CDR2: LNHDA and SQIVND (reference sequence). The CDR3: CASSSIEGLPESDTQYF. The CDR3 DNA reads as TGTGCCAGTAGTAGCATTGAGGGCCTCCCGGAGTCGGATACGCAGTATTTT.